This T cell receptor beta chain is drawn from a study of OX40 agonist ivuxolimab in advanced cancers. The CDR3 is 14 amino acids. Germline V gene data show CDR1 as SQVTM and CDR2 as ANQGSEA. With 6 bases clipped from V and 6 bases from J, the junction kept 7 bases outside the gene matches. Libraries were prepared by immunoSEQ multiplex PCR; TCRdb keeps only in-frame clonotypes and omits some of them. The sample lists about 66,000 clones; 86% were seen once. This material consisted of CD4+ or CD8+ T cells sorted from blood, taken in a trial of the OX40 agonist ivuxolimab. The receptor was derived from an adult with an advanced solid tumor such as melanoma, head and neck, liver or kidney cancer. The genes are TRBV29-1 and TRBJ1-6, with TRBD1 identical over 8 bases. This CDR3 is CSVANRGVNSPLHF. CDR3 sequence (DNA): TGCAGCGTGGCTAACAGGGGGGTTAATTCACCCCTCCACTTT.